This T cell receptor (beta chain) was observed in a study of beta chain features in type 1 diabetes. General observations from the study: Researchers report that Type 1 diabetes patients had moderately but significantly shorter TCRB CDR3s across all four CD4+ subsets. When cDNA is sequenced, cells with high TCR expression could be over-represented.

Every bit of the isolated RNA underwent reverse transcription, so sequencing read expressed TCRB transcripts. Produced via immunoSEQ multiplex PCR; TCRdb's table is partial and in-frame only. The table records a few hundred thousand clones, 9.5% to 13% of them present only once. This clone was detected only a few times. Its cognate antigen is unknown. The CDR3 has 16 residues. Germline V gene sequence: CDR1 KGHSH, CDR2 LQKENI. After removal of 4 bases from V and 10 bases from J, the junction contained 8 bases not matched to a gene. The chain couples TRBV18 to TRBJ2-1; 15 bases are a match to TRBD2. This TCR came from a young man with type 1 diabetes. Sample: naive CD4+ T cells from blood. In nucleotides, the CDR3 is TGTGCCAGCTCACTCCGGACTAGCGGGGGGGCGAAAGAGCAGTTCTTC. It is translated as CASSLRTSGGAKEQFF.